The 10 T cell receptor beta chains in this list originate from one sample, sequenced in a study of cytomegalovirus exposure and HLA in healthy donors. Produced via immunoSEQ multiplex PCR; TCRdb's table is partial and in-frame only. The data show approximately 150,000 clones, with roughly 90% seen just once and roughly 4.8% held by the top ten. The sample consisted of PBMCs. The receptors were sampled from a man younger than 35 in good health and CMV-seropositive.

The chain has TRBV27 and TRBJ1-5; 10 nucleotides agree with TRBD1. V trimming: 3 bases; J trimming: 4 bases; junction bases outside the gene matches: 6. In germline, CDR1 is MNHEY, CDR2 SMNVEV (reference sequence). This CDR3 contains 16 residues. CDR3 in amino acids: CASSFLRDRGNQPQHF. CDR3 bases: TGTGCCAGCAGTTTCCTCCGGGACAGGGGAAATCAGCCCCAGCATTTT.

This CDR3 is CASSQDARRGYTF. Here the CDR3 DNA reads TGCGCCAGCAGCCAAGACGCCCGGAGGGGCTACACCTTC. The chain uses TRBV4-1 and TRBJ1-2; D uncertain. The CDR3 spans 13 residues. V lost 0 bases and J lost 8, with 10 bases in between. Germline-derived CDR1 and CDR2 are MGHRA and YSYEKL.

The rearrangement joins TRBV5-6 to TRBJ1-5, with 7 nucleotides matching TRBD1. CDR1 and CDR2 from the germline V gene are SGHDT and YYEEEE. The ends lost 4 bases at V and 7 bases at J; junction bases unmatched: 11. The CDR3 is 15 residues long. The CDR3 here is CASSVRGTVAQPQHF. The DNA of the CDR3 is TGTGCCAGCAGCGTTAGAGGGACAGTCGCCCAGCCCCAGCATTTT.

The chain employs TRBV19 and TRBJ1-5; TRBD1 agrees at 7 bases. The germline gives CDR1 LNHDA, CDR2 SQIVND (reference sequence). The length of the CDR3 is 17 residues. Trimming took 4 bases from V and 0 from J; bases not matched to a gene: 9. DNA of the CDR3: TGTGCCAGTAGTACGGACAGGCCCGTGGGTAGCAATCAGCCCCAGCATTTT. Protein: CASSTDRPVGSNQPQHF.

The rearrangement uses TRBV5-6 and TRBJ2-1; 9 bases fit TRBD2. The germline gives CDR1 SGHDT, CDR2 YYEEEE. V gave up 4 bases and J gave up 10 bases; unmatched junction bases: 6. CDR3 length: 13 residues. The CDR3 loop reads CASSHTRGGEQFF. CDR3 coding DNA: TGTGCCAGCAGCCACACGCGGGGGGGAGAGCAGTTCTTC. Together with reference TRBV5-6 and TRBJ2-1, the CDR3 gives the full variable domain: DAGVTQSPTHLIKTRGQQVTLRCSPKSGHDTVSWYQQALGQGPQFIFQYYEEEERQRGNFPDRFSGHQFPNYSSELNVNALLLGDSALYLCASSHTRGGEQFFGPGTRLTVL.

This chain connects TRBV5-1 to TRBJ1-1; D gene ambiguous. The CDR3 runs to 15 residues. Trimming pared 0 bases from V and 5 bases from J, leaving 14 bases between. Per germline, CDR1 SGHRS and CDR2 YFSETQ. The CDR3: CASSLDSPLVTEAFF. CDR3 DNA sequence: TGCGCCAGCAGCTTGGATTCCCCCCTCGTTACTGAAGCTTTCTTT.

CDR3 region: CASSRSGQSTDTQYF. The CDR3 DNA is TGTGCCAGCAGCCGGAGCGGGCAAAGCACAGATACGCAGTATTTT. This chain uses TRBV11-2 with TRBJ2-3, with D maybe TRBD2 (6 bases). The CDR3 runs 15 residues. Between the trimmed V and J ends, which lost 5 bases and 0 bases, there was a span of 12 bases. Germline V gene lookup returns CDR1 SGHAT and CDR2 FQNNGV.

V usage is TRBV7-2 and J usage is TRBJ2-3; no firm D call. The CDR3 length is 12 residues. Trimming left V 6 bases short and J 6 bases short, with 10 bases between. Germline V gene data show CDR1 as SGHTA and CDR2 as FQGNSA. The CDR3 is CASSFTGDTQYF. The CDR3 DNA follows: TGTGCCAGCAGTTTCACCGGGGATACGCAGTATTTT. Filled out from reference TRBV7-2 and TRBJ2-3, the complete variable domain reads GAGVSQSPSNKVTEKGKDVELRCDPISGHTALYWYRQSLGQGLEFLIYFQGNSAPDKSGLPSDRFSAERTGGSVSTLTIQRTQQEDSAVYLCASSFTGDTQYFGPGTRLTVL.

The chain combines TRBV5-6 with TRBJ2-1, with no clear D. Trimming removed 0 bases from V and 5 bases from J, with 6 bases in between. Germline V gives CDR1 SGHDT, CDR2 YYEEEE. CDR3 length: 13 amino acids. The CDR3, as DNA: TGTGCCAGCAGCTTGGAGCTGCACAATGAGCAGTTCTTC. Translated, it gives CASSLELHNEQFF.

The chain is built from TRBV27 and TRBJ1-1; 8 bases agree with TRBD1. Germline V gene data show CDR1 as MNHEY and CDR2 as SMNVEV (reference sequence). The CDR3 extends over 13 amino acids. J lost 4 bases, V lost 6 bases, and 4 bases had no gene match. CDR3 region: CASRNRGFTEAFF. The CDR3, as DNA: TGTGCCAGCAGAAACAGGGGGTTCACTGAAGCTTTCTTT.